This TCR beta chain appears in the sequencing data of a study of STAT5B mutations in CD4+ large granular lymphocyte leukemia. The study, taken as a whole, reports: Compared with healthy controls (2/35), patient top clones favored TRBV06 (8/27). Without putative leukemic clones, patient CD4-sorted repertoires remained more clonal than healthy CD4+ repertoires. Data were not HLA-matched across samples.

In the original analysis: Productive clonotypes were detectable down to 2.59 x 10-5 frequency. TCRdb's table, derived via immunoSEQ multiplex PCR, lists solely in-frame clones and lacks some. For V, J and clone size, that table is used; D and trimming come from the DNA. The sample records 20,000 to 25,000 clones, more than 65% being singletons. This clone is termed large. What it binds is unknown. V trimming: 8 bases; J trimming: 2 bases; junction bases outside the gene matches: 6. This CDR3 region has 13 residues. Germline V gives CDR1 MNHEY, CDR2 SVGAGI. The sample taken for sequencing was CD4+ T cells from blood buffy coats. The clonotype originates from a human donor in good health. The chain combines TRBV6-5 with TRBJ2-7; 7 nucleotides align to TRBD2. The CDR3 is CASGWGGTYEQYF. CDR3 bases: TGTGCCAGCGGTTGGGGAGGGACCTACGAGCAGTACTTC.